These 31 T cell receptor beta chains were all obtained from the same sample, sequenced in a study of T-cell memory formation after mild COVID-19. One entry per CDR3 protein, called by TCRdb with MiXCR from the 5' RACE reads. The sample yields 300,000 to 400,000 distinct CDR3 sequences, around 28% seen once. Sequencing was done on a sample of PBMCs or a T cell subset sorted from them (not recorded which). The origin of the receptors is an adult woman who had mild COVID-19 (a few samples of this study predate the infection). Cell type and time point are not known.

The chain employs TRBV5-1 and TRBJ2-1; D unresolved. V gave up 0 bases and J gave up 6 bases, with 10 bases separating them. The CDR3 has 14 amino acids. Germline V gene sequence: CDR1 SGHRS, CDR2 YFSETQ. Here the CDR3 DNA reads TGCGCCAGCAGCTTGGTAGTTCCGGTCAATGAGCAGTTCTTC. Its protein product is CASSLVVPVNEQFF.

This clonotype occurred a few times. The V call is TRBV24-1, the J call TRBJ2-1; possible D gene TRBD1, 7 bases. The CDR3 runs to 13 residues. Germline loops: CDR1 KGHDR, CDR2 SFDVKD. V lost 5 bases to trimming and J lost 7 bases, with 11 bases between them. CDR3 residues: CATSVAGGNEQFF. CDR3 nucleotide sequence: TGTGCCACCAGTGTGGCAGGGGGGAATGAGCAGTTCTTC.

CDR3 residues: CASRGPGLAGPSSYNEQFF. CDR3 in DNA: TGTGCCAGCAGGGGACCGGGACTAGCGGGACCGAGCTCCTACAATGAGCAGTTCTTC. The chain is built from TRBV7-2 and TRBJ2-1, with TRBD2 identical over 13 bases. The CDR3 covers 19 residues. CDR1 is SGHTA and CDR2 is FQGNSA in the germline V gene. After removal of 6 bases from V and 0 bases from J, the junction contained 11 bases not matched to a gene.

This clonotype was seen many times. The rearrangement joins TRBV5-5 to TRBJ1-6; 7 bases are shared with TRBD1. The CDR3 runs 13 residues. The V gene's germline CDR1 is SGHKS and CDR2 YYEKEE (reference sequence). Trimming cost V 6 bases and J 10 bases; bases outside gene matches: 7. The CDR3 region is CASNRGPASPLHF. The CDR3 DNA reads TGTGCCAGCAACAGGGGCCCGGCCTCACCCCTCCACTTT.

This clonotype has only one observation. The rearrangement links TRBV7-8 to TRBJ2-4; TRBD1 matches at 7 bases. This CDR3 has 15 residues. Germline V gene data show CDR1 as SGHVS and CDR2 as FQNEAQ. The J segment lost 4 bases and the V segment lost 5 bases, leaving 8 bases of the junction unmatched. The CDR3 DNA reads as TGTGCCAGCAGCGGGACAGTGGGGCGGAAAAACATTCAGTACTTC. It yields the protein CASSGTVGRKNIQYF.

This clonotype turned up a few times. This chain connects TRBV30 to TRBJ2-1; 10 nucleotides agree with TRBD2. This CDR3 contains 12 residues. V was pared by 5 bases and J by 9 bases, with 4 bases of the junction left unmatched. CDR1 is GTSNPN, CDR2 SVGIG, per germline (reference sequence). The CDR3 nucleotides are TGTGCCTGGGGAGCGGGAGGGGTTGAGCAGTTCTTC. It codes for CAWGAGGVEQFF.

The genes are TRBV12-3 or TRBV12-4 and TRBJ1-3; no firm D call. CDR3 size: 12 residues. V was cut by 6 bases and J by 4 bases, with 7 bases left in between. CDR3 residues: CASREAGNTIYF. The CDR3 DNA reads TGTGCCAGCAGAGAGGCCGGAAACACCATATATTTT.

The chain carries TRBV6-5 and TRBJ2-7; 9 bases are shared with TRBD1. The junction had 6 bases not matched to a gene; V was cut back by 4 bases and J by 2 bases. The CDR3 runs to 15 residues. The germline gives CDR1 MNHEY, CDR2 SVGAGI. The CDR3 nucleotides are TGTGCCAGCAGTTCCACTGGGACAGGGACCTACGAGCAGTACTTC. Residues: CASSSTGTGTYEQYF.

This chain links TRBV18 with TRBJ1-1; the D is unclear. The CDR3 has 17 residues. Germline V lookup: CDR1 KGHSH, CDR2 LQKENI. V was shortened by 4 bases and J by 3 bases, with 21 bases between the two germline ends. The CDR3 protein is CASSLDLVRAWDTEAFF. CDR3 sequence (DNA): TGTGCCAGCTCACTTGATTTGGTTCGGGCCTGGGACACTGAAGCTTTCTTT.

The chain joins TRBV24-1 to TRBJ2-2; D call uncertain. The V end lost 3 bases, the J end lost 1 base, and 5 bases lay between the germline ends. The CDR3 is made up of 14 amino acids. Germline values: CDR1 KGHDR, CDR2 SFDVKD. The CDR3 DNA follows: TGTGCCACCAGTGATGACCTGAACACCGGGGAGCTGTTTTTT. Its protein is CATSDDLNTGELFF.

The chain recombines TRBV15 with TRBJ2-3; D is unclear. The CDR3 is made up of 12 amino acids. V lost 3 bases, J lost 8 bases, and 9 bases lay in between. The germline gives CDR1 LNHNV, CDR2 YYDKDF (reference sequence). The chain's CDR3 is CATSRDLGTQYF. CDR3 nucleotide sequence: TGTGCCACCAGCAGGGACCTGGGTACGCAGTATTTT.

This clonotype occurred a few times. The rearrangement uses TRBV19 and TRBJ2-1; D is undetermined. The CDR3 covers 15 residues. CDR1 LNHDA and CDR2 SQIVND come from the germline V gene (reference sequence). Trimming took off 2 bases at V and 0 bases at J, with 8 bases between the two ends. CDR3 in DNA: TGTGCCAGTAGTATACAAAGGAGCTCCTACAATGAGCAGTTCTTC. This encodes CASSIQRSSYNEQFF.

The chain links TRBV5-1 to TRBJ2-7; D may be TRBD2 (6 bases). V gave up 2 bases and J gave up 7 bases, with 19 bases separating them. The CDR3 has 15 residues. Germline V gene lookup returns CDR1 SGHRS and CDR2 YFSETQ. CDR3 residues: CASSFSPSPGGEQYF. CDR3 sequence (DNA): TGCGCCAGCAGCTTTTCCCCGAGTCCCGGGGGTGAGCAGTACTTC.

There are a few counts of this clonotype. This rearrangement joins TRBV5-6 to TRBJ2-5; TRBD1 matches 7 bases. J was trimmed by 5 bases and V by 4 bases; bases with no gene match: 5. The CDR3 consists of 13 residues. Germline loops: CDR1 SGHDT, CDR2 YYEEEE. CDR3 in amino acids: CASSDRAGETQYF. The DNA of the CDR3 is TGTGCCAGCAGCGACAGGGCTGGGGAGACCCAGTACTTC. The whole variable domain, filled in from reference TRBV5-6 and TRBJ2-5, reads DAGVTQSPTHLIKTRGQQVTLRCSPKSGHDTVSWYQQALGQGPQFIFQYYEEEERQRGNFPDRFSGHQFPNYSSELNVNALLLGDSALYLCASSDRAGETQYFGPGTRLLVL.

This clonotype was found a few times. V usage is TRBV7-2 and J usage is TRBJ2-5, with 8 nucleotides matching TRBD1. Germline CDR1 is SGHTA and CDR2 is FQGNSA. The CDR3 length is 14 residues. Trimming took 5 bases from V and 4 from J; bases not matched to a gene: 6. CDR3: CASSTGTGGETQYF. CDR3 bases: TGTGCCAGCAGCACTGGGACAGGAGGAGAGACCCAGTACTTC.

This clonotype was found once. The chain couples TRBV30 to TRBJ1-5; the D is unclear. V was cut by 1 base and J by 0 bases, with 4 bases left in between. Germline CDR1 and CDR2: GTSNPN and SVGIG (reference sequence). This CDR3 has 13 residues. Here the CDR3 reads CAWSAYSNQPQHF. CDR3 nucleotide sequence: TGTGCCTGGAGTGCGTATAGCAATCAGCCCCAGCATTTT. Full variable domain (missing parts from reference TRBV30 and TRBJ1-5): SQTIHQWPATLVQPVGSPLSLECTVEGTSNPNLYWYRQAAGRGLQLLFYSVGIGQISSEVPQNLSASRPQDRQFILSSKKLLLSDSGFYLCAWSAYSNQPQHFGDGTRLSIL.

The chain links TRBV4-3 to TRBJ1-1; 8 bases align to TRBD1. The CDR3 is 13 residues long. Losses at the gene ends were 4 bases for V and 6 bases for J; bases not matched to a gene: 4. The germline V gene encodes CDR1 LGHNA and CDR2 YSLEER. CDR3 amino acids: CASSPRGRAEAFF. The DNA of the CDR3 is TGCGCCAGCAGCCCCAGGGGGCGGGCTGAAGCTTTCTTT.

This rearrangement joins TRBV4-3 to TRBJ2-1; D possibly matches TRBD1 or TRBD2 (5 bases each). CDR3 length equals 14 residues. CDR1 is LGHNA and CDR2 is YSLEER in the germline V gene. The ends were cut back, 0 bases at V and 9 bases at J, with 12 bases in the middle. The CDR3 DNA follows: TGCGCCAGCAGCCAAGATATAAGTGGGGGTGAGCAGTTCTTC. It translates to CASSQDISGGEQFF.

The CDR3 reads CASNRDRALNTEAFF. Here the CDR3 DNA reads TGTGCCAGCAACCGGGACAGGGCTCTGAACACTGAAGCTTTCTTT. The chain couples TRBV12-3 or TRBV12-4 to TRBJ1-1, with TRBD1 matching over 9 bases. The CDR3 consists of 15 residues. Trimming took 7 bases from V and 0 from J; bases not matched to a gene: 6.

This chain connects TRBV12-3 or TRBV12-4 to TRBJ1-2; D remains unclear. The CDR3 is 15 amino acids. V was cut by 8 bases and J by 1 base, with 17 bases left in between. The CDR3 loop reads CASYPRTYSNYGYTF. CDR3 DNA sequence: TGTGCCAGCTATCCCCGGACCTACAGTAACTATGGCTACACCTTC.

A few counts support this clonotype. The V and J genes are TRBV2 and TRBJ2-2; D is uncertain. The CDR3 consists of 14 residues. V was cut by 4 bases and J by 0 bases, with 6 bases left in between. Germline V lookup: CDR1 SNHLY, CDR2 FYNNEI. The CDR3 loop is CASSGGTNTGELFF. The CDR3 nucleotides read TGTGCCAGCAGTGGTGGCACGAACACCGGGGAGCTGTTTTTT. The entire variable domain, with the rest obtained from reference TRBV2 and TRBJ2-2, is as follows: EPEVTQTPSHQVTQMGQEVILRCVPISNHLYFYWYRQILGQKVEFLVSFYNNEISEKSEIFDDQFSVERPDGSNFTLKIRSTKLEDSAMYFCASSGGTNTGELFFGEGSRLTVL.

This chain uses TRBV11-2 with TRBJ1-1; 8 bases are shared with TRBD1. V was pared by 1 base and J by 7 bases, with 2 bases of the junction left unmatched. Germline V gene sequence: CDR1 SGHAT, CDR2 FQNNGV. This CDR3 region has 13 residues. The DNA for the CDR3 is TGTGCCAGCAGCTTAGGGACAGGGTTTGAAGCTTTCTTT. Residues: CASSLGTGFEAFF.

In its sample, this clonotype was seen a few times. The chain uses TRBV12-3 or TRBV12-4 and TRBJ1-5; D is uncertain. V was shortened by 3 bases and J by 3 bases, with 3 bases between the two germline ends. This CDR3 region has 12 residues. The CDR3 loop is CASSFNNQPQHF. The CDR3 nucleotides are TGTGCCAGCAGTTTTAACAATCAGCCCCAGCATTTT.

The rearrangement uses TRBV14 and TRBJ1-6, with D maybe TRBD1 (5 bases). Germline V gene data show CDR1 as SGHDN and CDR2 as FVKESK. CDR3 length: 18 residues. Trimming took 1 base from V and 0 from J, leaving 13 bases between them. The CDR3 loop reads CASSQGLKGSSYNSPLHF. In DNA form, the CDR3 reads TGTGCCAGCAGCCAAGGACTTAAGGGGAGCTCCTATAATTCACCCCTCCACTTT.

This clonotype occurred a few times. This sequence joins TRBV3-1 and TRBJ1-4, with D possibly TRBD1 on 5 matching bases. This CDR3 has 17 residues. V was clipped by 0 bases and J by 15 bases, with 26 bases between them. Germline CDR1 and CDR2: LGHDT and YNNKEL (reference sequence). The CDR3, as DNA: TGTGCCAGCAGCCAAGATTTTTCCAACAGGCCCGCCCGCCGTGTGTTTTTT. Translated: CASSQDFSNRPARRVFF.

Here the CDR3 reads CATRDGNNSPLHF. The CDR3, as DNA: TGTGCCACTCGGGACGGGAATAATTCACCCCTCCACTTT. This sequence joins TRBV10-3 and TRBJ1-6, with D perhaps TRBD1 (5 bases). V dropped 10 bases and J dropped 5 bases, with 12 bases sitting between them. This CDR3 comprises 13 residues. Per germline, CDR1 ENHRY and CDR2 SYGVKD.

The chain's CDR3 is CASSPGSLRGEQFF. CDR3 DNA sequence: TGTGCCAGCAGTCCCGGGTCTCTTCGGGGTGAGCAGTTCTTC. V gene TRBV12-3 or TRBV12-4 combines with J gene TRBJ2-1; D might be TRBD2 (5 bases). This CDR3 comprises 14 residues. V was cut by 5 bases and J by 9 bases, with 17 bases left in between.

This clonotype occurred a few times. The chain employs TRBV25-1 and TRBJ2-7, with 10 bases aligning to TRBD1. The CDR3 consists of 15 residues. Germline V gene data show CDR1 as MGHDK and CDR2 as SYGVNS. Germline trimming cut 6 bases from V and 6 bases from J; bases unmatched to any gene: 11. CDR3 protein: CASSERGTGASEQYF. As DNA, the CDR3 is TGTGCCAGCAGCGAGAGAGGGACAGGGGCTTCCGAGCAGTACTTC.

This clonotype was observed a handful of times. V is TRBV5-1 and J is TRBJ2-5; D may match TRBD1 or TRBD2 (5 bases each). CDR3 length equals 15 residues. Germline V gives CDR1 SGHRS, CDR2 YFSETQ. V lost 4 bases and J lost 3, with 16 bases in between. The CDR3 loop reads CASSRRDAQEETQYF. CDR3 in DNA: TGCGCCAGCAGCCGCCGGGACGCCCAGGAAGAGACCCAGTACTTC.

The chain employs TRBV4-3 and TRBJ2-2; a weak D match, TRBD1 (5 bases). The CDR3 contains 15 residues. Germline lookup yields CDR1 LGHNA and CDR2 YSLEER. Trimming shortened V by 2 bases and J by 7 bases, and 14 bases separated the two germline ends. In DNA, the CDR3 is TGCGCCAGCAGCCAATGGACACCCCAAGACGGGGAGCTGTTTTTT. Translation gives CASSQWTPQDGELFF.

The chain recombines TRBV29-1 with TRBJ2-7, with 14 bases identical to TRBD2. This CDR3 is 17 amino acids long. Germline CDR1 is SQVTM and CDR2 is ANQGSEA. The V gene end was trimmed by 4 bases and the J gene end by 7 bases; junction bases not matched to a gene: 15. The DNA of the CDR3 is TGCAGCGTTGCCCGTACCGGGACTAGCGGGAGTGCAAGGGAGCAGTACTTC. Amino acids: CSVARTGTSGSAREQYF.